Each of the 29 T cell receptor beta chains below was sequenced from the same sample in a study of T cell clonality in common variable immunodeficiency (dated by TCRdb to between 2015 and 2017). Receptor amplification or capture employed the immunoSEQ multiplex PCR assay. Imported from immuneACCESS, the table was reduced by TCRdb to in-frame sequences with V and J called. These copies leave out some clones; in studies compared against another copy, an unresolved V gene accounts for under half, and the cause of the remainder is not known. The table shows about 39,000 clones here, with no singletons. In total, the top ten clones hold approximately 2.8% of the sample. Sequencing was performed on peripheral blood mononuclear cells. Receptor source: a person aged 18 to 70 in good health.

This clone was observed many times. The read ends 3 residues before the CDR3 terminus; that terminus is restored from the germline J gene. This sequence joins TRBV30 and TRBJ2-1; D unresolved. CDR1 is GTSNPN, CDR2 SVGIG, per germline (reference sequence). This CDR3 is 11 amino acids long. V was shortened by 1 base and J by 9 bases, with 7 bases between the two germline ends. The DNA read from the CDR3 is TGTGCCTGGAGTGGAGTTAGTGAG. Translating gives CAWSGVSE. The complete CDR3 reads CAWSGVSEQFF. The full variable domain, its missing parts supplied by reference TRBV30 and TRBJ2-1, is SQTIHQWPATLVQPVGSPLSLECTVEGTSNPNLYWYRQAAGRGLQLLFYSVGIGQISSEVPQNLSASRPQDRQFILSSKKLLLSDSGFYLCAWSGVSEQFFGPGTRLTVL.

This clone showed up many times. Read coverage stops 3 residues before the CDR3 terminus; the germline J gene supplies the remainder. This sequence joins TRBV5-1 and TRBJ1-6; D is possibly TRBD1 (6 bases). V was cut by 4 bases and J by 7 bases, with 12 bases left in between. The CDR3 covers 14 residues. Germline-derived CDR1 and CDR2 are SGHRS and YFSETQ. This CDR3 reads CASSARQENSPLHF. Partial CDR3 DNA: TGCGCCAGCAGCGCCCGACAGGAGAATTCACCC.

This clone has a count of ten or more. Coverage ceases 3 residues before the CDR3 finishes, and the germline J gene fills in the end. The chain recombines TRBV19 with TRBJ2-5; perhaps D is TRBD1 or TRBD2 (5 bases each). CDR1 is LNHDA, CDR2 SQIVND, per germline (reference sequence). V lost 0 bases, J lost 5 bases, and 13 bases lay in between. This CDR3 contains 15 residues. CDR3 DNA (partial): TGTGCCAGTAGTATAGACCTCCGTGAGGGGGAGACC. It codes for CASSIDLREGET. In full, the CDR3 is CASSIDLREGETQYF.

This clone came up many times. The CDR3 loop reads CASLEINEQFF. CDR3 bases read: TGTGCCAGCCTAGAAATCAATGAG. The V gene is TRBV2, the J gene TRBJ2-1; no clear D. The read finishes 3 residues shy of the CDR3 end, and the germline J gene is used to complete it. Germline lookup yields CDR1 SNHLY and CDR2 FYNNEI. The germline V and J ends were trimmed by 8 bases and 6 bases, with 8 bases remaining between them. The CDR3 extends over 11 amino acids.

This clone has more than one count but fewer than ten. The DNA read from the CDR3 is TGCGCCAGCAGCTTGATAGGGACAGGGGTTGACGCCTCCTACGAG. It codes for CASSLIGTGVDASYE. The entire CDR3 protein is CASSLIGTGVDASYEQYF. This chain links TRBV5-1 with TRBJ2-7; 10 bases fit TRBD1. The read halts 3 residues ahead of the CDR3 end, with the missing end drawn from the germline J gene. With 1 base clipped from V and 0 bases from J, the junction kept 10 bases outside the gene matches. CDR3 length equals 18 residues. CDR1 and CDR2 (germline): SGHRS, YFSETQ.

There are a few counts of this clone. The missing CDR3 end, 3 residues past where the read stops, is filled in from the germline J gene. The chain recombines TRBV19 with TRBJ1-2; 7 positions agree with TRBD1. The germline V gene has CDR1 LNHDA and CDR2 SQIVND (reference sequence). The CDR3 length is 15 residues. The CDR3 bases that were read are TGTGCCAGTAGTATAATTGACAGGGAGGGTAATGAC. As protein: CASSIIDREGND. The CDR3 in full is CASSIIDREGNDYTF.

This clone has ten or more counts. Coverage ceases 3 residues before the CDR3 finishes, and the germline J gene fills in the end. The chain recombines TRBV10-3 with TRBJ2-7; D possibly corresponds to TRBD1 (5 bases). The ends were cut back, 0 bases at V and 6 bases at J, with 15 bases in the middle. CDR1 and CDR2 (germline): ENHRY, SYGVKD. This CDR3 has 15 residues. The sequenced part of the CDR3 DNA is TGTGCCATCAGTGAGTCGCCGGACAACTTTCGCGAG. Translating gives CAISESPDNFRE. The CDR3 in full is CAISESPDNFREQYF.

About this clone: A read error may explain this, as a much larger clone is one base away. The CDR3 here is CASSALGSGANVLFF. The CDR3 DNA, read in part, is TGTGCCAGCAGCGCCCTCGGCTCTGGGGCCAACGTG. The chain is built from TRBV7-7 and TRBJ2-2, with a tentative D call TRBD1 (5 bases). The DNA ends 3 residues before the CDR3 does, and the rest of the CDR3 is filled in from the germline J gene. The CDR3 is 15 residues long. Germline loops: CDR1 SSHAT, CDR2 FNYEAQ (reference sequence).

This clone appeared many times. The read ends 3 residues shy of where the CDR3 ends; the end is completed using the germline J gene. The chain is built from TRBV10-2 and TRBJ2-6; 14 nucleotides match TRBD2. J gave up 3 bases and V 6 bases, and 4 bases lay outside the gene matches. Germline V gene data show CDR1 as WSHSY and CDR2 as SAAADI. There are 17 residues in the CDR3. The CDR3 protein is CASRTSGRALGANVLTF. CDR3 DNA (partial): TGCGCCAGCAGGACTAGCGGGAGGGCCCTTGGGGCCAACGTC.

This clone came up many times. Read coverage stops 3 residues before the CDR3 terminus; the germline J gene supplies the remainder. V usage is TRBV6-1 and J usage is TRBJ1-2; D unclear. CDR1 MNHNS and CDR2 SASEGT come from the germline V gene. CDR3 length: 12 residues. The V and J ends lost 2 bases and 5 bases respectively, with 6 bases between them. The CDR3 spells CASSEKGYGYTF. The CDR3 DNA, read in part, is TGTGCCAGCAGTGAAAAAGGGTATGGC.

Many counts were recorded for this clone. This CDR3 reads CSASQTRPVGYTF. The CDR3 bases that were read are TGCAGTGCTAGTCAGACTAGGCCGGTTGGC. The chain couples TRBV20-1 to TRBJ1-2, with D hard to call. The missing CDR3 end, 3 residues past where the read stops, is filled in from the germline J gene. CDR1 is DFQATT and CDR2 is SNEGSKA in the germline V gene (reference sequence). Deletions cut 3 bases from V and 7 bases from J, with 15 bases between. CDR3 length: 13 residues.

This clone was counted many times. The CDR3 end is not reached by the read, which stops 3 residues before it; the germline J gene fills it in. The V gene is TRBV6-1, the J gene TRBJ1-4; the match to TRBD1 covers 10 bases. CDR3 size: 16 residues. The germline V gene has CDR1 MNHNS and CDR2 SASEGT. The part of the CDR3 DNA that was read is TGTGCCAGCAGTGTGGTAAAGGACAGGGGGGAGGATAAA. Its protein product is CASSVVKDRGEDK. The complete CDR3 reads CASSVVKDRGEDKLFF.

This clone was picked up many times. The read terminates 3 residues before the CDR3 end, so the remaining end is supplied by the germline J gene. The chain links TRBV6-1 to TRBJ1-3; TRBD1 aligns across 7 bases. V dropped 4 bases and J dropped 0; count of bases not matched to a gene: 6. The CDR3 has 16 residues. CDR1 and CDR2 (germline): MNHNS, SASEGT. CDR3: CASSVEGGSSGNTIYF. Incomplete CDR3 DNA: TGTGCCAGCAGTGTTGAAGGGGGCTCCTCTGGAAACACC.

This clone was picked up a small number of times. Sequencing ends 3 residues short of the CDR3 end; the germline J gene provides the rest. The genes are TRBV7-6 and TRBJ2-2, with TRBD1 matching over 11 bases. V dropped 5 bases and J dropped 5; count of bases not matched to a gene: 4. Germline CDR1 SGHVS, CDR2 FNYEAQ. This CDR3 region has 15 residues. The CDR3 sequence is CASSRGTGGTGELFF. Partial CDR3 DNA: TGTGCCAGCAGCCGAGGGACAGGGGGAACCGGGGAG.

This clone was counted many times. The read ends 3 residues shy of where the CDR3 ends; the end is completed using the germline J gene. The genes are TRBV4-2 and TRBJ1-5; TRBD1 matches at 7 bases. This CDR3 has 14 amino acids. Germline assignment: CDR1 LGHNA and CDR2 YNFKEQ. With V trimmed by 1 base and J by 4 bases, 1 base remained unmatched. The covered CDR3 bases are TGTGCCAGCAGCCAAGCAGGGGGTAATCAGCCC. This translates into CASSQAGGNQP. The whole CDR3 sequence reads CASSQAGGNQPQHF.

This clone came up many times. From the germline J gene comes the end of the CDR3, since the read stops 3 residues before it. The chain recombines TRBV18 with TRBJ2-7; the D call may be TRBD1 or TRBD2 (5 bases each). The CDR3 has 16 amino acids. The V end lost 3 bases, the J end lost 1 base, and 16 bases lay between the germline ends. Germline-derived CDR1 and CDR2 are KGHSH and LQKENI. The part of the CDR3 DNA that was read is TGTGCCAGCTCACCCCGGGAAGGGGTAAATTCCTACGAG. Encoded protein: CASSPREGVNSYE. The CDR3 in full is CASSPREGVNSYEQYF.

This clone has ten or more counts. The missing CDR3 end, 3 residues past where the read stops, is filled in from the germline J gene. This same CDR3 is encoded by further DNA sequences in the sample. V is TRBV18 and J is TRBJ2-5; tentatively, D is TRBD1 (6 bases). Germline V gene sequence: CDR1 KGHSH, CDR2 LQKENI. V was pared by 2 bases and J by 0 bases, with 7 bases between. The CDR3 is 14 amino acids. CDR3 loop: CASSPGQNQETQYF. CDR3 DNA, as far as it was read: TGTGCCAGCTCACCAGGACAGAACCAAGAGACC. Full variable domain (remainder filled in from reference TRBV18 and TRBJ2-5): NAGVMQNPRHLVRRRGQEARLRCSPMKGHSHVYWYRQLPEEGLKFMVYLQKENIIDESGMPKERFSAEFPKEGPSILRIQQVVRGDSAAYFCASSPGQNQETQYFGPGTRLLVL.

In this sample, this clone turned up many times. The read terminates 3 residues before the CDR3 end, so the remaining end is supplied by the germline J gene. The chain couples TRBV7-3 to TRBJ2-3; the D gene is possibly TRBD1 (5 bases). From germline, CDR1 is SGHTA and CDR2 FQGTGA. Trimming shortened V by 5 bases and J by 2 bases, and 8 bases separated the two germline ends. CDR3 length: 13 residues. CDR3 residues: CASSVTVTDTQYF. CDR3 bases read: TGTGCCAGCAGCGTGACAGTCACAGATACG.

Ten or more counts support this clone. The read is 3 residues too short to cover the CDR3 end, so that end is filled in from the germline J gene. J is TRBJ1-2 and V is TRBV4-2; D might be TRBD1 (6 bases). The CDR3 covers 20 residues. Trimming pared 3 bases from V and 0 bases from J, leaving 26 bases between. Germline CDR1 reads LGHNA; CDR2 reads YNFKEQ. The CDR3 region is CASSHPRQASMRFANYGYTF. The CDR3 DNA, read in part, is TGTGCCAGCAGCCATCCCCGACAGGCCTCTATGAGGTTCGCTAACTATGGC.

This clone was detected a few times. The read halts 3 residues ahead of the CDR3 end, with the missing end drawn from the germline J gene. The J gene is TRBJ1-2, the V gene TRBV19, with D hard to call. This CDR3 comprises 11 residues. The germline V gene has CDR1 LNHDA and CDR2 SQIVND (reference sequence). The CDR3: CASSTGFLYTF. The sequenced part of the CDR3 DNA is TGTGCCAGTAGTACTGGCTTCCTC.

In this sample, this clone turned up many times. The observed sequence ends 3 residues before the CDR3 terminus, with the missing tail filled in from the germline J gene. The chain links TRBV20-1 to TRBJ2-5, with 13 bases aligning to TRBD2. The V gene's germline CDR1 is DFQATT and CDR2 SNEGSKA (reference sequence). J lost 4 bases, V lost 1 base, and 15 bases had no gene match. This CDR3 has 19 amino acids. CDR3 DNA (partial): TGCAGTGCTAGAGTGTCTCGGACTAGCGGGAGAGACATCGGAGAGACC. This encodes CSARVSRTSGRDIGET. The whole CDR3 sequence reads CSARVSRTSGRDIGETQYF.

For this clone: With the read ending 3 residues before the CDR3 end, the germline J gene is used to fill in that end. V and J are TRBV6-1 and TRBJ1-4; D may be TRBD1 (6 bases). The germline V gene encodes CDR1 MNHNS and CDR2 SASEGT. The CDR3 loop spans 17 amino acids. CDR3 DNA, as far as it was read: TGTGCCAGCAGTGAAGTCGGAGGGCCAGGGGAGAGGTCACCA. As protein: CASSEVGGPGERSP. The full CDR3 reads CASSEVGGPGERSPLFF.

In this sample, this clone turned up many times. The read gets to within 3 residues of the CDR3 end, and the germline J gene fills in the rest. The rearrangement joins TRBV10-3 to TRBJ2-1; 13 nucleotides line up with TRBD2. Germline values: CDR1 ENHRY, CDR2 SYGVKD. V shed 4 bases, J shed 4 bases, and the junction held 1 base outside the gene matches. This CDR3 contains 15 residues. The CDR3 sequence: CAISATSGRYNEQFF. CDR3 DNA, as far as it was read: TGTGCCATCAGTGCGACTAGCGGGAGGTACAATGAG.

There are many counts of this clone. The read ends 3 residues shy of where the CDR3 ends; the end is completed using the germline J gene. The chain couples TRBV20-1 to TRBJ2-3; 8 bases align to TRBD2. V was clipped by 1 base and J by 4 bases; unmatched bases: 4. The CDR3 spans 14 residues. Looked up from germline, CDR1 is DFQATT and CDR2 is SNEGSKA (reference sequence). CDR3 DNA (partial): TGCAGTGCTAGAGGATCCGGGGGGGCAGATACG. It yields the protein CSARGSGGADT. In full, the CDR3 is CSARGSGGADTQYF.

This clone was observed at least ten times. The CDR3 end falls 3 residues outside the read, so it is completed with the germline J gene. This rearrangement joins TRBV20-1 to TRBJ2-2; the D call may be TRBD1 or TRBD2 (5 bases each). CDR1 DFQATT and CDR2 SNEGSKA come from the germline V gene (reference sequence). The CDR3 sequence is 14 residues long. Between the trimmed V and J ends, which lost 4 bases and 2 bases, there was a span of 11 bases. The CDR3 sequence: CSATGRLNTGELFF. The sequenced part of the CDR3 DNA is TGCAGTGCTACAGGGAGATTAAACACCGGGGAG.

This clone was seen at least ten times. The observed sequence ends 3 residues before the CDR3 terminus, with the missing tail filled in from the germline J gene. The V gene is TRBV6-2 or TRBV6-3, the J gene TRBJ2-5; a weak D match, TRBD1 (6 bases). Trimming removed 8 bases at V and 2 bases at J, with 9 bases between. Germline-derived CDR1 and CDR2 are MNHEY and SVGEGT. The CDR3 extends over 12 amino acids. CDR3 sequence reads: CASGQSQETQYF. Incomplete CDR3 DNA: TGTGCCAGCGGACAGTCGCAAGAGACC.

This clone showed up many times. Sequencing ends 3 residues short of the CDR3 end; the germline J gene provides the rest. The chain recombines TRBV28 with TRBJ2-5; D is perhaps TRBD1 (6 bases). Per the germline V gene, CDR1 is MDHEN and CDR2 is SYDVKM. The V gene lost 7 bases and the J gene lost 0 bases, with 18 bases spanning the gap. CDR3 length: 16 residues. The CDR3 bases that were read are TGTGCCAGCATCCCTCGCAACAGGGCCAACCAAGAGACC. Protein product: CASIPRNRANQET. The full CDR3 protein reads CASIPRNRANQETQYF.

At least ten counts were recorded for this clone. The CDR3 is cut off 3 residues early in the read; its end comes from the germline J gene. The chain joins TRBV15 to TRBJ2-2, with 7 bases identical to TRBD2. The germline gives CDR1 LNHNV, CDR2 YYDKDF (reference sequence). The CDR3 spans 18 residues. V gave up 4 bases and J gave up 3 bases; unmatched junction bases: 14. The covered CDR3 bases are TGTGCCACCAGCACCGAACCAGCGGGAATTCCTTACACCGGGGAG. This sequence encodes CATSTEPAGIPYTGE. The CDR3 as a whole reads CATSTEPAGIPYTGELFF.

This clone was recorded at least ten times. With the read ending 3 residues before the CDR3 end, the germline J gene is used to fill in that end. V usage is TRBV18 and J usage is TRBJ2-1; 7 bases map to TRBD1. Germline V gene data show CDR1 as KGHSH and CDR2 as LQKENI. With 0 bases clipped from V and 2 bases from J, the junction kept 10 bases outside the gene matches. The CDR3 covers 18 residues. The sequenced CDR3 bases are TGTGCCAGCTCACCACCCAAAAAGACAGGGTATACCTACAATGAG. This codes for CASSPPKKTGYTYNE. The whole CDR3 is CASSPPKKTGYTYNEQFF.